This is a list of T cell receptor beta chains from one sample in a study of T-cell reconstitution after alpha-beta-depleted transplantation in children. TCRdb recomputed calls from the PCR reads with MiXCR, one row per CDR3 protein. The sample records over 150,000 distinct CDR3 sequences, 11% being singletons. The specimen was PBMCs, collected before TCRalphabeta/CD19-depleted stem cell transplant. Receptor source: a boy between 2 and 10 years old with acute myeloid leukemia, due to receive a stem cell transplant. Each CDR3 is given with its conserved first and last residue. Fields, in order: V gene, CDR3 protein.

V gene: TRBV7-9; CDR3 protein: CASSYVPPKTDTQYF
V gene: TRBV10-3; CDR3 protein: CAISVGTAGEKLFF
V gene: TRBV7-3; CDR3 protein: CASSLGGRTDTQYF
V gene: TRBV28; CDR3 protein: CASSPPVGGSSYEQYF
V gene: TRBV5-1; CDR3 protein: CASSHGLDKETQYF
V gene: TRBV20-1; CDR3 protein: CSARARRRENGGYTF
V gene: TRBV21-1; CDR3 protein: CASSKRAGSTDTQYF
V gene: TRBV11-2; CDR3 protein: CASRSSGREATYEQYF
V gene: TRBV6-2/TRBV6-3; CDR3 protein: CASRKDVLSYNEQFF
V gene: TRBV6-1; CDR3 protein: CASKASGGLEDTQYF
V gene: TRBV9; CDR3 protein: CASSVGDSHEQFF
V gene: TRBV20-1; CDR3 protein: CSARSSGDPGDTQYF
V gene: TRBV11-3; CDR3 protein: CASSPGSAMNTEAFF
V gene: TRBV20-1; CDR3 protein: CSGRETYNEQFF
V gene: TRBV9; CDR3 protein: CASSLTSGGWEQFF
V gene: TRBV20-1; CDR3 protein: CSAKQSNEQYF
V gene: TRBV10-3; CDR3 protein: CAIRTDRGLNEQFF